These 15 T cell receptor beta chains were all obtained from the same sample, sequenced in a study of shared clonotypes between healthy human individuals. Measured with immunoSEQ multiplex PCR; TCRdb has only the in-frame clones, and not every one. The data show around 1,000,000 clones, approximately 80% seen once. The specimen sequenced was memory CD4+ T cells from PBMCs. Subset meaning: CD45RA-negative fraction. The receptors derive from a man aged 18 to 35 in good health. Some clones in this sample may be carry-over from other donors' samples.

The sample holds a few counts of this clone. The V call is TRBV5-6, the J call TRBJ2-2, with 16 bases matching TRBD2. J lost 5 bases, V lost 4 bases, and 2 bases had no gene match. Germline values: CDR1 SGHDT, CDR2 YYEEEE. The CDR3 runs 16 residues. In DNA form, the CDR3 reads TGTGCCAGCAGCCGGGGACTAGCGGGAGGGACCGGGGAGCTGTTTTTT. Protein product: CASSRGLAGGTGELFF.

This clone was seen only a few times. The V gene is TRBV10-3, the J gene TRBJ1-1; 8 bases match TRBD1. With V trimmed by 5 bases and J by 4 bases, 6 bases remained unmatched. Per germline, CDR1 ENHRY and CDR2 SYGVKD. This CDR3 comprises 14 residues. Here the CDR3 reads CAISPGQGGTEAFF. The CDR3 region has the DNA TGTGCCATCAGTCCTGGACAGGGCGGCACTGAAGCTTTCTTT.

The chain links TRBV12-2 to TRBJ2-7; the tabulated D call, TRBD2, remains unverified against the DNA. TRBV12-2 is noted as a pseudogene. This CDR3 comprises 15 residues. The CDR3 region is CASRPKLASYYEQYF. The CDR3 DNA sequence: TGTGCAAGTCGCCCCAAACTAGCGAGCTACTACGAGCAGTACTTC.

J is TRBJ2-7 and V is TRBV2; D remains ambiguous. Germline CDR1 is SNHLY and CDR2 is FYNNEI. Trimming removed 2 bases at V and 7 bases at J, with 6 bases between. CDR3 length: 11 residues. The CDR3 region is CASSELREQYF. DNA of the CDR3: TGTGCCAGCAGTGAACTAAGAGAGCAGTACTTC.

The rearrangement links TRBV5-8 to TRBJ2-7, with 11 bases fitting TRBD1. Per the germline V gene, CDR1 is SGHTS and CDR2 is YDEGEE. The CDR3 contains 14 residues. J gave up 7 bases and V 0 bases, and 3 bases lay outside the gene matches. Here the CDR3 DNA reads TGTGCCAGCAGCTTGGGGACAGGGGGCGGAGAGCAGTACTTC. This encodes CASSLGTGGGEQYF.

As for this clone: A much larger clone is a single base away; this may be a read error. The chain couples TRBV5-1 to TRBJ2-1; 7 nucleotides match TRBD1. This CDR3 is 12 amino acids long. Germline V gives CDR1 SGHRS, CDR2 YFSETQ. The junction had 2 bases not matched to a gene; V was cut back by 4 bases and J by 7 bases. CDR3: CASSMGQNEQFF. CDR3 coding DNA: TGCGCCAGCAGCATGGGACAGAATGAGCAGTTCTTC.

This clone showed up just a few times. The DNA of the CDR3 is TGTGCCAGCAGTGAAGATCGCGGGACTCTCACCGGGGAGCTGTTTTTT. It translates to CASSEDRGTLTGELFF. The chain combines TRBV25-1 with TRBJ2-2; tentative D call: TRBD2 (6 bases). CDR1 and CDR2 from the germline V gene are MGHDK and SYGVNS. This CDR3 has 16 amino acids. V lost 2 bases to trimming and J lost 4 bases, with 14 bases between them.

V and J are TRBV5-1 and TRBJ1-1; 10 bases are shared with TRBD1. This CDR3 has 14 residues. Germline V CDR1 and CDR2: SGHRS, YFSETQ. V lost 3 bases, J lost 5 bases, and 4 bases stayed unmatched. The CDR3 nucleotides are TGCGCCAGCAGCTCCCGACAGGGGGCGACTGAAGCTTTCTTT. Protein sequence: CASSSRQGATEAFF.

The rearrangement joins TRBV29-1 to TRBJ2-3; maybe TRBD1 (6 bases). Trimming took 3 bases from V and 3 from J, leaving 16 bases between them. This CDR3 spans 15 amino acids. Germline assignment: CDR1 SQVTM and CDR2 ANQGSEA. DNA of the CDR3: TGCAGCGTTGATGGGACACCGGGTCGGACAGATACGCAGTATTTT. It encodes CSVDGTPGRTDTQYF.

The chain couples TRBV27 to TRBJ1-2; 11 nucleotides agree with TRBD1. From germline, CDR1 is MNHEY and CDR2 SMNVEV (reference sequence). The V and J ends lost 7 bases and 3 bases, in that order; junction bases with no gene match: 4. The CDR3 sequence is 14 residues long. The CDR3 region has the DNA TGTGCCAGCACCGGGACAGGGGGGGACTATGGCTACACCTTC. This codes for CASTGTGGDYGYTF.

J is TRBJ2-2 and V is TRBV12-5, with D possibly TRBD2 on 5 matching bases. The CDR3 covers 17 residues. V shed 1 base and J shed 0 bases, with 12 bases lying between them. CDR1 and CDR2 from the germline V gene are LGHNT and FRNRAP. In DNA form, the CDR3 reads TGTGCTAGTGGTTTGGGGAGCGGCGGTGCGAACACCGGGGAGCTGTTTTTT. Its protein product is CASGLGSGGANTGELFF.

The chain couples TRBV19 to TRBJ1-5; D is uncertain. The CDR3 runs to 15 residues. Trimming stripped 4 bases from V and 3 bases from J, with 13 bases between. Germline CDR1 LNHDA, CDR2 SQIVND (reference sequence). The CDR3 DNA sequence: TGTGCCAGTAGTACCCTAACGGGGTCCAATCAGCCCCAGCATTTT. The encoded protein is CASSTLTGSNQPQHF.

CDR3 DNA sequence: TGTGCCAGCAGTCCATCAGGGGAGGGGGCGCGGAGGAAAGCCAAAAACATTCAGTACTTC. Protein product: CASSPSGEGARRKAKNIQYF. J is TRBJ2-4 and V is TRBV28; either TRBD1 or TRBD2 may fit D (7 bases each). The CDR3 is 20 amino acids. Trimming shortened V by 5 bases and J by 0 bases, and 26 bases separated the two germline ends. CDR1 and CDR2 (germline): MDHEN, SYDVKM.

This clone was seen at least ten times. The rearrangement uses TRBV9 and TRBJ2-7, with D possibly being TRBD1 or TRBD2 (6 bases each). Germline CDR1 reads SGDLS; CDR2 reads YYNGEE. Trimming removed 6 bases from V and 3 bases from J, with 22 bases in between. The CDR3 runs to 16 residues. As DNA, the CDR3 is TGTGCCAGCACCAAGGGGGGTCGAGGAGGGCTCTACGAGCAGTACTTC. It codes for CASTKGGRGGLYEQYF.

Only one count was recorded for this clone. The rearrangement links TRBV4-3 to TRBJ2-1, with D perhaps TRBD2 (6 bases). V was shortened by 6 bases and J by 6 bases, with 15 bases between the two germline ends. Germline V gives CDR1 LGHNA, CDR2 YSLEER. The CDR3 runs to 14 residues. CDR3 nucleotide sequence: TGCGCCAGCAGTCGAGAGACTAGGTTCAATGAGCAGTTCTTC. Amino acid sequence: CASSRETRFNEQFF.